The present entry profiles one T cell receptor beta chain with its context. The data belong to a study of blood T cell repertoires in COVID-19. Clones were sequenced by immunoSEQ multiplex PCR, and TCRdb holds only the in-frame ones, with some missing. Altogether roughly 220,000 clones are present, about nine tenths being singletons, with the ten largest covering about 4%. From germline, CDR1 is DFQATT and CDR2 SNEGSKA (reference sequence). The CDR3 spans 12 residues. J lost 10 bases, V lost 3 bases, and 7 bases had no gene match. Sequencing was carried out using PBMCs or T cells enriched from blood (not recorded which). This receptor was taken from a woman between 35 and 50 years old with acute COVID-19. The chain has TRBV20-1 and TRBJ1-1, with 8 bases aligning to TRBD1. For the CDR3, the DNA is TGCAGTGCTAGTGATACAACAGGGGGAGCTTTCTTT. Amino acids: CSASDTTGGAFF.